This T cell receptor (beta chain) was sequenced for a study of blood T cell repertoires in COVID-19. About the research overall: Specimens from acute and convalescent COVID-19 originated in the United States, Italy and Spain. T cells, B-cell-depleted T cells, or PBMCs provided the cDNA or gDNA that served as material.

The CDR3 contains 16 residues. Germline lookup yields CDR1 LGHNA and CDR2 YSLEER. V was clipped by 1 base and J by 1 base; unmatched bases: 5. Repertoires were generated with immunoSEQ multiplex PCR, while TCRdb's copy carries only in-frame clones and drops some. The repertoire holds some 370,000 clones, over 75% seen once, with about 10% in the top ten. Patients at the Seattle site were enrolled during active infection and followed longitudinally. This receptor was obtained from a woman aged 25 to 45 with COVID-19, enrolled during active disease. This rearrangement joins TRBV4-3 to TRBJ2-7; 9 nucleotides match TRBD1. Sequenced input: peripheral blood. This chain's CDR3 is CASSQVGTGFSYEQYF. CDR3 bases: TGCGCCAGCAGCCAAGTAGGGACAGGGTTTTCCTACGAGCAGTACTTC.